This T cell receptor (beta chain) was observed in a study of graft-versus-host responses after intestinal transplantation (dated by TCRdb to about 2021). Turning to the overall study: Recipients received multivisceral, liver-intestinal, or isolated intestinal transplants. A cohort of around 25 intestinal transplant recipients, including one retransplant, was enrolled, and a few patients lacking pretransplant specimens were excluded. Donor T cell macrochimerism was defined as a peak of at least 4% donor T cells among recipient peripheral blood mononuclear cells. To identify alloreactive clones, pre-transplant mixed lymphocyte reaction products were sequenced and then compared with unstimulated pre-transplant donor and recipient T cells. Graft-versus-host and host-versus-graft alloreactive T cell clones were tracked in the graft, circulation and bone marrow after intestinal transplantation using bulk TCR-beta CDR3 sequencing. Every recipient was given anti-thymocyte globulin induction, then maintenance tacrolimus and steroids for roughly 3 years. Rather than going through the commercial service, samples from a few later patients were sequenced in-house on an Illumina MiSeq and processed with MiXCR. Here is what the overall study found, with its caveats: The relatively low number and heterogeneity of intestinal transplant patients limited the conclusions. Peak levels of circulating GvH clones were associated with declines in HvG clones early after transplant. GvH clones turned up in recipient bone marrow, with some appearing earlier in ileal mucosa or blood, a pattern consistent with an intestinal mucosal origin. High GvH to HvG T cell clonal ratios were observed in the allografts of patients with donor T cell macrochimerism.

The sample's time point label is to be understood as: cells obtained before transplantation from donor or recipient. CD3+CD4+ and CD3+CD8+ populations were FACS-sorted from unstimulated pre-transplant donor and recipient cells taken from spleen or lymph nodes. The CDR3 numbers 14 residues from cysteine through phenylalanine. The sequence is cut down to CDR3 DNA, 42 bases in frame from base 1. From a lookup of the germline V gene, CDR1 and CDR2 are SNHLY and FYNNEI. After removal of 9 bases from V and 8 bases from J, the junction retains 14 bases not matched to a gene. Library method: the immunoSEQ multiplex PCR assay. In most patients, genomic DNA was isolated using the Qiagen DNeasy Blood and Tissue Kit and sent frozen to Adaptive Biotechnologies for TCR sequencing. High-throughput TCR-beta CDR3 sequencing of genomic DNA from most patients was performed by Adaptive Biotechnologies. Per the original workflow: Adaptive's ImmunoSEQ software was the source of the TCR sequencing data for around 20 patients, while three other patients were processed with MiXCR and VDJtools. To correct CD4 versus CD8 sorting errors, any sequence found in both subsets at a frequency ratio below 5:1 was removed. CDR3 nucleotide sequences shared between donor and recipient were removed because their origin could not be assigned. To be classed as alloreactive, a clone needed at least 2-fold expansion over unstimulated cells and a minimum CFSE-low frequency of 0.002% (template counts) or 0.001% (read counts). Mappable clones were those detected in sequenced pre-transplant spleen, lymph node, or MLR CFSE-low populations of the donor or recipient. Cumulative frequency of alloreactive clones was calculated as a percentage of all sequences weighted by copy number. TCRdb took over this immuneACCESS table, retaining in-frame rearrangements with V and J assigned. Such tables are incomplete; in checked studies, under half of the missing clones stem from an unresolved V gene, and the remainder is unexplained. For V, J and clone size, that table is used; D and trimming come from the DNA. The sample data list 90,000 to 130,000 clones, and about 92% of these were observed just once. Approximately 1% of the sample is held by the ten biggest clonotypes.

Note on this clone: Its antigen target is currently unknown. No base quality information exists; no much larger clone differs at one position.

The source of this sequence is a human donor who was the organ donor for an intestinal transplant. The material was unstimulated CD8+ T cells sorted from spleen or lymph node cells, obtained before transplant. The V and J segments used are TRBV2 and TRBJ1-2; TRBD1 fits 8 bases in the junction. The base sequence is TGTGCCAGGGAGGACAGGGAATACGTTAAAGGCTACACCTTC. This translates into CAREDREYVKGYTF.